A single sample gave rise to the 27 T cell receptor beta chains below, sequenced in a study of blood T cell repertoires in COVID-19. Generated by immunoSEQ multiplex PCR, the TCRdb table keeps only in-frame clones and is missing some. The sample has tens of thousands of clones, 89% seen once. Input material: peripheral blood. All receptors come from a man older than 75 with acute or convalescent COVID-19.

The V gene is TRBV27, the J gene TRBJ1-5; TRBD1 aligns across 9 bases. CDR3 length: 17 residues. J was trimmed by 0 bases and V by 9 bases; bases with no gene match: 12. The germline gives CDR1 MNHEY, CDR2 SMNVEV (reference sequence). The CDR3 DNA reads as TGTGCCAGTTCTCCGGGACAGGGTGTCTATAGCAATCAGCCCCAGCATTTT. Protein product: CASSPGQGVYSNQPQHF.

This clone was recorded a few times. The chain carries TRBV4-1 and TRBJ2-1, with a weak D call TRBD1 (7 bases). The CDR3 runs 17 residues. V lost 1 base and J 5 bases, leaving 18 bases between the germline ends. The germline gives CDR1 MGHRA, CDR2 YSYEKL. The CDR3 region is CASSQGAQGGKHNEQFF. The CDR3, as DNA: TGCGCCAGCAGCCAAGGAGCTCAGGGGGGTAAGCACAATGAGCAGTTCTTC.

The chain couples TRBV5-1 to TRBJ2-1; TRBD2 agrees at 8 bases. Trimming removed 4 bases from V and 2 bases from J; junction bases left unmatched: 8. Germline assignment: CDR1 SGHRS and CDR2 YFSETQ. The CDR3 sequence is 16 residues long. Here the CDR3 DNA reads TGCGCCAGCAGCGGAGGGACGGGGGGGCCCTACAATGAGCAGTTCTTC. Its translation: CASSGGTGGPYNEQFF.

This CDR3 reads CASTLRRGGYRQPQHF. For the CDR3, the DNA is TGTGCCAGCACCCTACGTCGGGGGGGCTACAGGCAGCCCCAGCATTTT. The rearrangement joins TRBV7-9 to TRBJ1-5; weak D call: TRBD1 (6 bases). This CDR3 region has 16 residues. Germline assignment: CDR1 SEHNR and CDR2 FQNEAQ (reference sequence). The V and J ends lost 7 bases and 7 bases respectively, with 23 bases between them.

The chain joins TRBV11-2 to TRBJ1-2, with TRBD1 as a possible D gene (6 bases). V gave up 5 bases and J gave up 4 bases, with 20 bases separating them. Germline V gene sequence: CDR1 SGHAT, CDR2 FQNNGV. CDR3 length: 16 amino acids. The CDR3 loop reads CASSDIRTATTYGYTF. CDR3 sequence (DNA): TGTGCCAGCAGCGATATTAGGACAGCCACTACCTATGGCTACACCTTC.

This clone was found once. This chain links TRBV7-6 with TRBJ1-1; 7 nucleotides align to TRBD1. CDR1 is SGHVS and CDR2 is FNYEAQ in the germline V gene. V lost 5 bases, J lost 1 base, and 4 bases stayed unmatched. The CDR3 runs to 14 residues. The chain's CDR3 is CASSTRTGNTEAFF. The DNA of the CDR3 is TGTGCCAGCAGCACCCGGACAGGGAACACTGAAGCTTTCTTT. Complete variable domain (other parts from reference TRBV7-6 and TRBJ1-1): GAGVSQSPRYKVTKRGQDVALRCDPISGHVSLYWYRQALGQGPEFLTYFNYEAQQDKSGLPNDRFSAERPEGSISTLTIQRTEQRDSAMYRCASSTRTGNTEAFFGQGTRLTVV.

The V call is TRBV7-9, the J call TRBJ2-5; D remains unclear. Trimming took off 0 bases at V and 2 bases at J, with 4 bases between the two ends. Germline CDR1 reads SEHNR; CDR2 reads FQNEAQ (reference sequence). The CDR3 sequence is 13 residues long. In nucleotides, the CDR3 is TGTGCCAGCAGCTTAGCACAGCAAGAGACCCAGTACTTC. This encodes CASSLAQQETQYF.

DNA for the CDR3: TGTGCAAGTCGCGGGGACAGGGGGGCATACAATGAGCAGTTCTTC. It is translated as CASRGDRGAYNEQFF. This chain connects TRBV12-2 to TRBJ2-1; the table gives TRBD1 as D, unverified against the DNA. TRBV12-2 is a listed pseudogene. There are 15 residues in the CDR3.

The chain combines TRBV5-1 with TRBJ1-1; 7 bases are a match to TRBD1. The germline gives CDR1 SGHRS, CDR2 YFSETQ. The CDR3 loop spans 14 amino acids. Trimming cost V 7 bases and J 4 bases; bases outside gene matches: 10. CDR3 residues: CASGPTTGVTEAFF. The CDR3 nucleotides read TGCGCCAGCGGACCAACCACAGGGGTCACTGAAGCTTTCTTT. Full variable domain (missing parts from reference TRBV5-1 and TRBJ1-1): KAGVTQTPRYLIKTRGQQVTLSCSPISGHRSVSWYQQTPGQGLQFLFEYFSETQRNKGNFPGRFSGRQFSNSRSEMNVSTLELGDSALYLCASGPTTGVTEAFFGQGTRLTVV.

The V call is TRBV5-1, the J call TRBJ2-2; 10 nucleotides match TRBD2. The CDR3 consists of 16 residues. With 4 bases clipped from V and 6 bases from J, the junction kept 9 bases outside the gene matches. Germline loops: CDR1 SGHRS, CDR2 YFSETQ. CDR3 in DNA: TGCGCCAGCAGCGTCACCGGGACTAGCGTTTCCGGGGAGCTGTTTTTT. It is translated as CASSVTGTSVSGELFF.

The rearrangement joins TRBV19 to TRBJ1-5; 8 bases line up with TRBD1. Unmatched junction bases numbered 8, after V lost 7 bases and J lost 0 bases. Germline loops: CDR1 LNHDA, CDR2 SQIVND (reference sequence). The CDR3 loop spans 16 amino acids. CDR3 bases: TGTGCCAGTACCCTGGACAGGGCACATAGCAATCAGCCCCAGCATTTT. Residues: CASTLDRAHSNQPQHF.

The chain carries TRBV7-8 and TRBJ1-2, with a possible D match to TRBD1 (5 bases). Germline-derived CDR1 and CDR2 are SGHVS and FQNEAQ. Trimming stripped 1 base from V and 7 bases from J, with 22 bases between. The CDR3 sequence is 17 residues long. CDR3 nucleotides: TGTGCCAGCAGCTTAGTTCTATCAGGGATCCCCAATCGTGGCTACACCTTC. Translated, it gives CASSLVLSGIPNRGYTF.

This chain's CDR3 is CASSPPLSHNSPLHF. The CDR3 DNA follows: TGTGCCAGCAGCCCTCCCCTAAGCCATAATTCACCCCTCCACTTT. The rearrangement links TRBV11-2 to TRBJ1-6; D gene uncertain. The CDR3 totals 15 residues. Germline V gene sequence: CDR1 SGHAT, CDR2 FQNNGV. V lost 5 bases and J 5 bases, leaving 13 bases between the germline ends.

The V and J genes are TRBV5-1 and TRBJ1-2; 7 positions match TRBD1. The CDR3 has 14 amino acids. The trim removed 4 bases at V and 7 bases at J, leaving 10 bases unmatched. The germline gives CDR1 SGHRS, CDR2 YFSETQ. This CDR3 reads CASSLTGVGSGYTF. Written as DNA, the CDR3 is TGCGCCAGCAGCCTTACAGGGGTCGGGAGTGGCTACACCTTC.

The chain links TRBV10-3 to TRBJ2-3; 9 nucleotides agree with TRBD2. The V and J ends lost 5 bases and 5 bases, in that order; junction bases with no gene match: 2. The length of the CDR3 is 13 residues. Germline CDR1 ENHRY, CDR2 SYGVKD. The CDR3 DNA follows: TGTGCCATCAGTTTAGCGGGGGAAGATACGCAGTATTTT. It specifies CAISLAGEDTQYF.

V usage is TRBV27 and J usage is TRBJ1-2, with D maybe TRBD1 (5 bases). Germline-derived CDR1 and CDR2 are MNHEY and SMNVEV (reference sequence). V lost 5 bases and J 10 bases, leaving 17 bases between the germline ends. The CDR3 length is 13 residues. CDR3 nucleotides: TGTGCCAGCAGTCCTGGGAGGGGCTGGAACTACACCTTC. Its translation is CASSPGRGWNYTF.

This chain links TRBV12-3 or TRBV12-4 with TRBJ2-5; 7 bases match TRBD2. This CDR3 comprises 13 residues. V trimming: 5 bases; J trimming: 5 bases; junction bases outside the gene matches: 5. DNA for the CDR3: TGTGCCAGCAGTCTGACTAGCAGGGAGACCCAGTACTTC. It codes for CASSLTSRETQYF.

This chain uses TRBV6-5 with TRBJ1-2, with TRBD1 matching over 9 bases. CDR1 MNHEY and CDR2 SVGAGI come from the germline V gene. J was trimmed by 8 bases and V by 0 bases; bases with no gene match: 7. The CDR3 is 15 amino acids. The CDR3 nucleotides are TGTGCCAGCAGTTACTCATCGGGACAGGGATACGGCTACACCTTC. Its protein is CASSYSSGQGYGYTF.

The chain couples TRBV5-1 to TRBJ1-4, with TRBD1 as a possible D gene (5 bases). The CDR3 loop spans 14 amino acids. Germline V gene lookup returns CDR1 SGHRS and CDR2 YFSETQ. The V end lost 1 base, the J end lost 2 bases, and 6 bases lay between the germline ends. The CDR3 protein is CASSLTGTNEKLFF. The CDR3 DNA follows: TGCGCCAGCAGCTTGACAGGCACTAATGAAAAACTGTTTTTT.

This chain links TRBV5-1 with TRBJ2-5, with 7 bases aligning to TRBD2. V was clipped by 4 bases and J by 2 bases; unmatched bases: 5. This CDR3 has 14 amino acids. CDR1 and CDR2 (germline): SGHRS, YFSETQ. The chain's CDR3 is CASSQSGIQETQYF. The CDR3 DNA follows: TGCGCCAGCAGCCAGAGCGGGATTCAAGAGACCCAGTACTTC.

The rearrangement links TRBV29-1 to TRBJ1-1; D is possibly TRBD1 (5 bases). The CDR3 loop spans 16 amino acids. Deletions cut 3 bases from V and 2 bases from J, with 19 bases between. CDR1 is SQVTM and CDR2 is ANQGSEA in the germline V gene. CDR3: CSVDGRATLLNTEAFF. The CDR3, as DNA: TGCAGCGTTGATGGCAGGGCCACTCTACTTAACACTGAAGCTTTCTTT.

The chain carries TRBV24-1 and TRBJ1-2; no clear D gene. Germline loops: CDR1 KGHDR, CDR2 SFDVKD. The CDR3 extends over 13 amino acids. Trimming removed 4 bases from V and 2 bases from J, with 7 bases in between. CDR3 bases: TGTGCCACCAGTGACGCCGGGAACTATGGCTACACCTTC. It encodes CATSDAGNYGYTF.

The chain employs TRBV6-5 and TRBJ1-1, with 7 bases that match TRBD1. The CDR3 runs 13 residues. The J segment lost 3 bases and the V segment lost 6 bases, leaving 4 bases of the junction unmatched. Looked up from germline, CDR1 is MNHEY and CDR2 is SVGAGI. Here the CDR3 reads CASRKQGYTEAFF. DNA of the CDR3: TGTGCCAGCAGGAAACAGGGGTACACTGAAGCTTTCTTT.

The chain has TRBV19 and TRBJ1-4, with 8 positions matching TRBD1. With 5 bases clipped from V and 8 bases from J, the junction kept 7 bases outside the gene matches. The CDR3 loop spans 14 amino acids. Germline V lookup: CDR1 LNHDA, CDR2 SQIVND (reference sequence). The CDR3 is CASSPGQGFEKLFF. CDR3 nucleotide sequence: TGTGCCAGTAGTCCCGGACAGGGCTTCGAAAAACTGTTTTTT.

V and J are TRBV27 and TRBJ2-7; the match to TRBD2 covers 9 bases. In germline, CDR1 is MNHEY, CDR2 SMNVEV (reference sequence). V trimming: 7 bases; J trimming: 7 bases; junction bases outside the gene matches: 8. The CDR3 has 13 amino acids. CDR3 sequence: CASTGLAFGEQYF. The DNA for the CDR3 is TGTGCCAGCACTGGACTAGCGTTTGGGGAGCAGTACTTC.

This clone showed up just a few times. The chain carries TRBV3-1 (or the pseudogene TRBV3-2) and TRBJ1-2; TRBD1 aligns across 7 bases. CDR3 length equals 14 residues. V dropped 1 base and J dropped 4; count of bases not matched to a gene: 3. Germline V gives CDR1 LGHDT, CDR2 YNNKEL (reference sequence). In DNA, the CDR3 is TGTGCCAGCAGCCAAGGCGACAGGGCCTATGGCTACACCTTC. Its translation is CASSQGDRAYGYTF.

The chain joins TRBV19 to TRBJ1-1; D is uncertain. This CDR3 is built from 17 residues. Germline V CDR1 and CDR2: LNHDA, SQIVND (reference sequence). Trimming shortened V by 4 bases and J by 1 base, and 19 bases separated the two germline ends. CDR3 loop: CASSNIPLGGQNTEAFF. CDR3 in DNA: TGTGCCAGTAGTAATATCCCGCTGGGAGGGCAGAACACTGAAGCTTTCTTT.